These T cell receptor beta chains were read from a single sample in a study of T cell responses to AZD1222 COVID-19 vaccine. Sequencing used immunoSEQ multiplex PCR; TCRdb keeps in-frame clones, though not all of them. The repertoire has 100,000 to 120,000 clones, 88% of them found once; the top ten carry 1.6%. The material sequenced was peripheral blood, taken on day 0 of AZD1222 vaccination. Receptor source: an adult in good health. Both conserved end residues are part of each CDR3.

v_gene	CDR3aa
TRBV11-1	CASSHGPDQPQHF
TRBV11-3	CASSLGKNTEAFF
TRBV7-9	CASSPLGGSDGYTF
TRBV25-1	CASSEFRDRLQRGYTF
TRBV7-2	CASSLGGFYEQYF
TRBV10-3	CATWTATNTEAFF
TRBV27	CASSPKFWTPYEQYF
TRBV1	CTSSYQAVSSYNEQFF
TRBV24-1	CATSDPTGRDETQYF
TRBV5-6	CASSRDLLNYGYTF
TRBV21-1	CASTLGDLPPNNQPQHF
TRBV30	CAWRMGGDYTF
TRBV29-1	CSVVRRMNTEAFF
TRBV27	CASSFLGQNYGYTF
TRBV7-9	CASSLKAGGDYGYTF
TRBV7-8	CASSSSGTGATKGGYTF
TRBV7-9	CASSIGTGELFF
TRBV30	CAWRGSGRSYNEQFF